The 5 T cell receptor beta chains in this list originate from one sample, sequenced in a study of T cells after yellow fever vaccination. TCRdb re-called the 5' RACE reads with MiXCR, one entry per CDR3 protein. The sample has about 50,000 distinct CDR3 sequences, 5.7% seen once. Sequenced here: PBMCs, either bulk or a sorted T-cell subset (CD4+, CD8+, memory, or dextramer-sorted; not recorded which), sampled on the day of the yellow fever booster vaccination. Receptors originate from a man aged 18-30 years who received the YFV17D yellow fever vaccine.

There are many counts of this clonotype. The rearrangement links TRBV29-1 to TRBJ2-7, with 7 bases lining up with TRBD1. Losses at the gene ends were 4 bases for V and 2 bases for J; bases not matched to a gene: 5. Germline lookup yields CDR1 SQVTM and CDR2 ANQGSEA. CDR3 length: 13 amino acids. The CDR3 DNA reads as TGCAGCGTTGTTGCCCAGGGGGCCTACGAGCAGTACTTC. This translates into CSVVAQGAYEQYF.

This clonotype was counted at least ten times. This chain links TRBV7-3 with TRBJ2-2; D is uncertain. This CDR3 has 16 amino acids. V gave up 2 bases and J gave up 0 bases, with 10 bases separating them. Germline loops: CDR1 SGHTA, CDR2 FQGTGA. The CDR3 DNA sequence: TGTGCCAGCAGCTTAGTCACTTATTCGAACACCGGGGAGCTGTTTTTT. Its protein product is CASSLVTYSNTGELFF. The variable domain in full, with the rest retrieved from reference TRBV7-3 and TRBJ2-2, is GAGVSQTPSNKVTEKGKYVELRCDPISGHTALYWYRQSLGQGPEFLIYFQGTGAADDSGLPNDRFFAVRPEGSVSTLKIQRTERGDSAVYLCASSLVTYSNTGELFFGEGSRLTVL.

This clonotype was observed a handful of times. The V call is TRBV5-4, the J call TRBJ2-3, with no clear D. The CDR3 is 14 amino acids. Germline CDR1 is SGHNT and CDR2 is YYREEE (reference sequence). Trimming cost V 0 bases and J 4 bases, with 9 bases left between them. The CDR3 DNA sequence: TGTGCCAGCAGCTTGGAGAGCAGTCCAGATACGCAGTATTTT. This sequence encodes CASSLESSPDTQYF.

This clonotype was recorded many times. The chain joins TRBV4-1 to TRBJ2-3; D unclear. From germline, CDR1 is MGHRA and CDR2 YSYEKL. This CDR3 spans 15 amino acids. Trimming removed 0 bases at V and 2 bases at J, with 9 bases between. CDR3 sequence (DNA): TGCGCCAGCAGCCAAGACGTGTACGACACAGATACGCAGTATTTT. It is translated as CASSQDVYDTDTQYF.

The J gene is TRBJ1-1, the V gene TRBV12-3 or TRBV12-4; D unresolved. The ends were cut back, 0 bases at V and 4 bases at J, with 0 bases in the middle. The CDR3 is 11 amino acids. DNA of the CDR3: TGTGCCAGCAGTTTAGCCACTGAAGCTTTCTTT. Its translation is CASSLATEAFF.